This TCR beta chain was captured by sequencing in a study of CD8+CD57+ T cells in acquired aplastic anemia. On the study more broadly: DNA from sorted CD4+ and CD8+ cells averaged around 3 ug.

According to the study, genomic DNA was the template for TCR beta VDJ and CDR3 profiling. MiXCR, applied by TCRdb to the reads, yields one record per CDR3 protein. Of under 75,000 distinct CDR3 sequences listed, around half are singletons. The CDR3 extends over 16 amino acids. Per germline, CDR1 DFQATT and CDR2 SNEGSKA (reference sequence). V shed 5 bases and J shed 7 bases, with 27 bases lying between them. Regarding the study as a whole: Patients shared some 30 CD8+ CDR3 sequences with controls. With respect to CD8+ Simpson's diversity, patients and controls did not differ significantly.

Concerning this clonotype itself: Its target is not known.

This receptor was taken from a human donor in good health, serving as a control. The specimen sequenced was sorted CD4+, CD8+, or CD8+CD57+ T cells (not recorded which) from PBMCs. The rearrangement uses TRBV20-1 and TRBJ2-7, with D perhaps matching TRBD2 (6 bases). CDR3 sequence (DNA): TGCAGTGCTGCAGCTCGGGCGGGGAGAACGAGATGGGAGCAGTACTTC. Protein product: CSAAARAGRTRWEQYF.